These 32 T cell receptor beta chains were sequenced from one sample in a study of T cell responses to AZD1222 COVID-19 vaccine. Sequenced by immunoSEQ multiplex PCR; TCRdb stores in-frame clones only, minus some. The sample has 140,000 to 150,000 clones; around 89% are singletons. Sequenced material: peripheral blood, taken on day 0 of AZD1222 vaccination. The receptors come from an adult in good health.

This chain uses TRBV28 with TRBJ1-4; D not certain. The germline CDR1 and CDR2 sequences are MDHEN and SYDVKM. The V end was cut by 2 bases, the J end by 5 bases, with 12 bases between. The length of the CDR3 is 15 residues. CDR3 DNA sequence: TGTGCCAGCAGTTTAGTAGGACGTCTGAATGAAAAACTGTTTTTT. Encoded protein: CASSLVGRLNEKLFF. The whole variable domain, filled in from reference TRBV28 and TRBJ1-4, reads DVKVTQSSRYLVKRTGEKVFLECVQDMDHENMFWYRQDPGLGLRLIYFSYDVKMKEKGDIPEGYSVSREKKERFSLILESASTNQTSMYLCASSLVGRLNEKLFFGSGTQLSVL.

V usage is TRBV2 and J usage is TRBJ2-1; TRBD2 matches 8 bases. The CDR3 loop spans 14 amino acids. Trimming at V came to 6 bases and at J to 9 bases, leaving 10 bases not matched to a gene. Germline CDR1 SNHLY, CDR2 FYNNEI. CDR3 loop: CASSWGSGVSEQFF. The DNA of the CDR3 is TGTGCCAGCAGCTGGGGTAGCGGGGTCAGTGAGCAGTTCTTC. Full variable domain (remainder filled in from reference TRBV2 and TRBJ2-1): EPEVTQTPSHQVTQMGQEVILRCVPISNHLYFYWYRQILGQKVEFLVSFYNNEISEKSEIFDDQFSVERPDGSNFTLKIRSTKLEDSAMYFCASSWGSGVSEQFFGPGTRLTVL.

The V gene is TRBV5-4, the J gene TRBJ1-1, with D possibly being TRBD1 (6 bases). The germline gives CDR1 SGHNT, CDR2 YYREEE (reference sequence). V lost 5 bases and J 4 bases, leaving 21 bases between the germline ends. The length of the CDR3 is 16 residues. CDR3 coding DNA: TGTGCCAGCAGTTTTCAGGTGGGGGGCGTCAGCACTGAAGCTTTCTTT. Its translation is CASSFQVGGVSTEAFF.

This clone was counted a single time. The genes are TRBV7-3 and TRBJ2-1; D might be TRBD2 (6 bases). This CDR3 has 15 residues. Per the germline V gene, CDR1 is SGHTA and CDR2 is FQGTGA. The germline V and J ends were trimmed by 5 bases and 4 bases, with 15 bases remaining between them. In nucleotides, the CDR3 is TGTGCCAGCAGCGGTGGGACTCCTGGTTACAATGAGCAGTTCTTC. This gives the protein CASSGGTPGYNEQFF.

The chain recombines TRBV7-2 with TRBJ2-5, with D possibly called TRBD1 or TRBD2 (5 bases each). The CDR3 runs 16 residues. Trimming removed 2 bases from V and 7 bases from J, with 20 bases in between. Germline assignment: CDR1 SGHTA and CDR2 FQGNSA. CDR3 in amino acids: CASSLTRSGTRGTQYF. DNA for the CDR3: TGTGCCAGCAGCTTAACCCGGTCCGGGACCCGGGGGACCCAGTACTTC.

The chain employs TRBV11-2 and TRBJ2-7, with TRBD2 as a possible D gene (5 bases). This CDR3 is built from 13 residues. Trimming cost V 3 bases and J 8 bases, with 14 bases left between them. Per germline, CDR1 SGHAT and CDR2 FQNNGV. The CDR3 DNA is TGTGCCAGCAGCTTTGGGCTAGCTCCTAAGCAGTACTTC. This codes for CASSFGLAPKQYF.

V gene TRBV4-3 combines with J gene TRBJ1-2; 7 bases align to TRBD1. CDR1 and CDR2 (germline): LGHNA, YSLEER. V shed 4 bases, J shed 4 bases, and the junction held 9 bases outside the gene matches. CDR3 size: 15 residues. CDR3 residues: CASSRNSGQPYGYTF. The CDR3 nucleotides are TGCGCCAGCAGCCGGAACTCGGGACAGCCCTATGGCTACACCTTC.

The chain combines TRBV5-1 with TRBJ2-2; 15 bases line up with TRBD2. Germline V gene lookup returns CDR1 SGHRS and CDR2 YFSETQ. The ends lost 3 bases at V and 5 bases at J; junction bases unmatched: 2. This CDR3 region has 16 residues. The CDR3 region has the DNA TGCGCCAGCAGCTCGGGACTAGCGGGGGGTACCGGGGAGCTGTTTTTT. As protein: CASSSGLAGGTGELFF.

The chain has TRBV3-1 (or the pseudogene TRBV3-2) and TRBJ1-1; D might be TRBD1 (6 bases). CDR1 is LGHDT, CDR2 YNNKEL, per germline (reference sequence). Trimming removed 5 bases from V and 1 base from J, with 14 bases in between. This CDR3 comprises 15 residues. The chain's CDR3 is CASSFTDRRNTEAFF. Here the CDR3 DNA reads TGTGCCAGCAGCTTTACAGACAGGAGGAACACTGAAGCTTTCTTT.

In DNA, the CDR3 is TGTGCCAGCGGGCGTAGCGGGAGCTATGAGCAGTTCTTC. This translates into CASGRSGSYEQFF. This rearrangement joins TRBV28 to TRBJ2-1, with 9 bases lining up with TRBD2. The CDR3 has 13 amino acids. The J segment lost 8 bases and the V segment lost 8 bases, leaving 7 bases of the junction unmatched. Per germline, CDR1 MDHEN and CDR2 SYDVKM. The full variable domain, rest sourced from reference TRBV28 and TRBJ2-1, is DVKVTQSSRYLVKRTGEKVFLECVQDMDHENMFWYRQDPGLGLRLIYFSYDVKMKEKGDIPEGYSVSREKKERFSLILESASTNQTSMYLCASGRSGSYEQFFGPGTRLTVL.

V usage is TRBV6-1 and J usage is TRBJ1-1, with D unresolved. The V gene lost 2 bases and the J gene lost 0 bases, with 16 bases spanning the gap. This CDR3 comprises 17 residues. Germline CDR1 and CDR2: MNHNS and SASEGT. CDR3 residues: CASSERGGWNVNTEAFF. CDR3 sequence (DNA): TGTGCCAGCAGTGAACGTGGAGGGTGGAACGTGAACACTGAAGCTTTCTTT.

The chain employs TRBV4-1 and TRBJ2-6; D not certain. From germline, CDR1 is MGHRA and CDR2 YSYEKL. The CDR3 totals 17 residues. V lost 0 bases to trimming and J lost 0 bases, with 9 bases between them. CDR3: CASSQEITYSGANVLTF. The CDR3 DNA is TGCGCCAGCAGCCAAGAAATAACCTACTCTGGGGCCAACGTCCTGACTTTC.

This clone was recorded only once. The chain links TRBV29-1 to TRBJ2-3, with TRBD2 matching over 7 bases. Germline V gives CDR1 SQVTM, CDR2 ANQGSEA. V was clipped by 3 bases and J by 2 bases; unmatched bases: 11. The CDR3 has 16 residues. CDR3 sequence (DNA): TGCAGCGTTGAGTGGCGCCTAGCGGCTATCACAGATACGCAGTATTTT. Translating it yields CSVEWRLAAITDTQYF.

This chain uses TRBV7-8 with TRBJ1-3; 9 bases agree with TRBD1. V lost 3 bases and J lost 4; bases outside the gene matches: 4. Germline-derived CDR1 and CDR2 are SGHVS and FQNEAQ. The CDR3 runs to 15 residues. CDR3 bases: TGTGCCAGCAGCTTCACGGACAGGGGAGGAAACACCATATATTTT. Translating gives CASSFTDRGGNTIYF.

V and J are TRBV3-1 (or the pseudogene TRBV3-2) and TRBJ1-1; D remains unclear. V was cut by 3 bases and J by 8 bases, with 13 bases left in between. Germline CDR1 LGHDT, CDR2 YNNKEL (reference sequence). The CDR3 length is 13 residues. The CDR3 protein is CASSQGQSGEAFF. As DNA, the CDR3 is TGTGCCAGCAGCCAGGGTCAATCGGGAGAAGCTTTCTTT.

The J gene is TRBJ2-7, the V gene TRBV5-1; 10 nucleotides align to TRBD2. V lost 2 bases, J lost 4 bases, and 12 bases stayed unmatched. Per germline, CDR1 SGHRS and CDR2 YFSETQ. The CDR3 has 17 amino acids. The CDR3 spells CASSLSVLAGASYEQYF. Here the CDR3 DNA reads TGCGCCAGCAGCTTATCAGTCCTAGCGGGAGCCTCTTACGAGCAGTACTTC.

The chain uses TRBV4-1 and TRBJ2-1, with 8 bases that match TRBD2. The J segment lost 8 bases and the V segment lost 6 bases, leaving 15 bases of the junction unmatched. CDR1 MGHRA and CDR2 YSYEKL come from the germline V gene. The CDR3 extends over 16 amino acids. CDR3 protein: CASRLGTGTSRHEQFF. The DNA for the CDR3 is TGCGCCAGCAGACTTGGAACCGGGACTAGTCGACATGAGCAGTTCTTC.

The chain joins TRBV5-4 to TRBJ2-3, with 7 nucleotides matching TRBD1. With V trimmed by 3 bases and J by 3 bases, 7 bases remained unmatched. The CDR3 runs to 15 residues. Germline CDR1 is SGHNT and CDR2 is YYREEE (reference sequence). The CDR3 loop reads CASSSRQGATDTQYF. DNA for the CDR3: TGTGCCAGCAGCTCCCGACAGGGAGCTACAGATACGCAGTATTTT.

V usage is TRBV6-2 or TRBV6-3 and J usage is TRBJ2-7; TRBD2 agrees at 8 bases. The length of the CDR3 is 14 residues. Germline V gene sequence: CDR1 MNHEY, CDR2 SVGEGT. J gave up 3 bases and V 2 bases, and 3 bases lay outside the gene matches. The CDR3: CASSYTSGSYEQYF. The CDR3 DNA is TGTGCCAGCAGTTACACGAGCGGGAGCTACGAGCAGTACTTC.

The chain carries TRBV5-5 and TRBJ2-5, with 7 bases that match TRBD2. The ends lost 4 bases at V and 5 bases at J; junction bases unmatched: 11. This CDR3 spans 15 amino acids. Germline V lookup: CDR1 SGHKS, CDR2 YYEKEE (reference sequence). The CDR3 DNA reads as TGTGCCAGCAGCGAAAGCGGGAACTTAGGGGAGACCCAGTACTTC. This gives the protein CASSESGNLGETQYF.

The chain carries TRBV18 and TRBJ2-5; D unclear. Per the germline V gene, CDR1 is KGHSH and CDR2 is LQKENI. The CDR3 extends over 11 amino acids. V dropped 3 bases and J dropped 5 bases, with 4 bases sitting between them. The CDR3 DNA reads TGTGCCAGCTCACCTACGGAGACCCAGTACTTC. Protein sequence: CASSPTETQYF.

This rearrangement joins TRBV19 to TRBJ1-5, with D perhaps TRBD1 (6 bases). Germline V gives CDR1 LNHDA, CDR2 SQIVND (reference sequence). Trimming removed 6 bases at V and 1 base at J, with 16 bases between. The length of the CDR3 is 16 residues. CDR3 coding DNA: TGTGCCAGTAGCTCAGACAGGCCCGTCAGCAATCAGCCCCAGCATTTT. Protein product: CASSSDRPVSNQPQHF.

V and J are TRBV6-2 or TRBV6-3 and TRBJ1-5, with unresolved D. The ends were cut back, 6 bases at V and 2 bases at J, with 17 bases in the middle. The CDR3 has 16 residues. Germline V CDR1 and CDR2: MNHEY, SVGEGT. This chain's CDR3 is CASSPPGVGGNQPQHF. DNA for the CDR3: TGTGCCAGCAGCCCACCCGGGGTGGGTGGCAATCAGCCCCAGCATTTT.

This clone was seen once. The CDR3, as DNA: TGTGCCAGCAGCGGTGGGACAGTCACTGAAGCTTTCTTT. Translating it yields CASSGGTVTEAFF. This rearrangement joins TRBV5-4 to TRBJ1-1; 7 bases line up with TRBD1. V shed 4 bases and J 4 bases; nucleotides not matched to a gene: 4. In germline, CDR1 is SGHNT, CDR2 YYREEE (reference sequence). The CDR3 is 13 amino acids.

The chain recombines TRBV7-8 with TRBJ2-1; D is perhaps TRBD1 (6 bases). Germline V gives CDR1 SGHVS, CDR2 FQNEAQ. The ends were cut back, 5 bases at V and 7 bases at J, with 18 bases in the middle. CDR3 length: 15 amino acids. DNA of the CDR3: TGTGCCAGCAGCGACCACAGGGCTCCAGGGAATGAGCAGTTCTTC. Translating gives CASSDHRAPGNEQFF.

The chain carries TRBV28 and TRBJ1-5, with TRBD1 matching 7 bases. CDR1 MDHEN and CDR2 SYDVKM come from the germline V gene. J gave up 5 bases and V 3 bases, and 7 bases lay outside the gene matches. The CDR3 spans 15 residues. CDR3 sequence: CASSLLQGTYQPQHF. The CDR3 DNA is TGTGCCAGCAGTTTGCTACAGGGGACGTATCAGCCCCAGCATTTT.

The V gene is TRBV18, the J gene TRBJ2-7; 10 bases are a match to TRBD1. There are 15 residues in the CDR3. Trimming at V came to 6 bases and at J to 1 base, leaving 6 bases not matched to a gene. Germline V gene data show CDR1 as KGHSH and CDR2 as LQKENI. The CDR3 region is CASSNRDRGSYEQYF. The CDR3 DNA follows: TGTGCCAGCTCGAACCGGGACAGGGGATCCTACGAGCAGTACTTC.

V gene TRBV10-3 combines with J gene TRBJ1-2; D may be TRBD1 (6 bases). The V and J ends lost 0 bases and 2 bases respectively, with 16 bases between them. The CDR3 has 17 residues. Germline CDR1 reads ENHRY; CDR2 reads SYGVKD. CDR3 nucleotide sequence: TGTGCCATCAGTGAGTCGGGAACAGGGCGTTTAAACTATGGCTACACCTTC. Its translation: CAISESGTGRLNYGYTF.

The chain links TRBV28 to TRBJ1-2; TRBD1 matches 10 bases. Germline values: CDR1 MDHEN, CDR2 SYDVKM. The V and J ends lost 1 base and 5 bases, in that order; junction bases with no gene match: 7. The CDR3 runs 16 residues. DNA for the CDR3: TGTGCCAGCAGTTTATTGAGACAGGGGGCTGGTTATGGCTACACCTTC. This codes for CASSLLRQGAGYGYTF.

The chain combines TRBV5-1 with TRBJ2-5, with D unresolved. V lost 4 bases, J lost 4 bases, and 8 bases lay in between. The CDR3 spans 12 residues. Germline lookup yields CDR1 SGHRS and CDR2 YFSETQ. As DNA, the CDR3 is TGCGCCAGCAGCCCGACGACAGAGACCCAGTACTTC. Its translation: CASSPTTETQYF.

The chain carries TRBV6-5 and TRBJ2-3, with 11 positions matching TRBD1. This CDR3 spans 13 amino acids. Per germline, CDR1 MNHEY and CDR2 SVGAGI. Germline trimming cut 11 bases from V and 3 bases from J; bases unmatched to any gene: 4. This CDR3 reads CAVGQGETDTQYF. DNA of the CDR3: TGTGCCGTGGGACAGGGGGAAACAGATACGCAGTATTTT.

The V and J genes are TRBV6-5 and TRBJ2-7; TRBD1 is a possible D gene (6 bases). This CDR3 spans 13 amino acids. CDR1 MNHEY and CDR2 SVGAGI come from the germline V gene. The V end was cut by 7 bases, the J end by 0 bases, with 10 bases between. The DNA of the CDR3 is TGTGCCAGCAACACAGGGAGCTCCTACGAGCAGTACTTC. It is translated as CASNTGSSYEQYF.